This passage covers 16 T cell receptor beta chains from one sample sequenced in a study of blood T cell repertoires in COVID-19. Sequencing was performed with immunoSEQ multiplex PCR; in TCRdb, only in-frame clones are kept and a portion is missing. The sample records around 140,000 clones, around 90% being singletons. What was sequenced was peripheral blood. The receptor set was obtained from a woman in her forties or fifties with acute or convalescent COVID-19.

V gene TRBV14 combines with J gene TRBJ1-2, with D hard to call. Germline loops: CDR1 SGHDN, CDR2 FVKESK. The CDR3 totals 13 residues. V lost 5 bases and J lost 2, with 9 bases in between. CDR3 nucleotides: TGTGCCAGCAGCTATATATTAAACTATGGCTACACCTTC. It specifies CASSYILNYGYTF. The whole variable domain, filled in from reference TRBV14 and TRBJ1-2, reads EAGVTQFPSHSVIEKGQTVTLRCDPISGHDNLYWYRRVMGKEIKFLLHFVKESKQDESGMPNNRFLAERTGGTYSTLKVQPAELEDSGVYFCASSYILNYGYTFGSGTRLTVV.

The CDR3 spells CASSEGVHGYTF. The CDR3 bases are TGTGCCAGCAGTGAGGGAGTCCATGGCTACACCTTC. The chain joins TRBV6-1 to TRBJ1-2; D remains unclear. Trimming left V 3 bases short and J 6 bases short, with 8 bases between. Looked up from germline, CDR1 is MNHNS and CDR2 is SASEGT. The CDR3 contains 12 residues.

The chain is built from TRBV19 and TRBJ2-7, with TRBD1 matching over 10 bases. The germline V gene has CDR1 LNHDA and CDR2 SQIVND (reference sequence). This CDR3 is 16 amino acids long. The V and J ends lost 4 bases and 4 bases, in that order; junction bases with no gene match: 10. This chain's CDR3 is CASSKRGQGNFYEQYF. Here the CDR3 DNA reads TGTGCCAGTAGTAAACGGGGACAGGGGAATTTTTACGAGCAGTACTTC.

Worth noting for this clone: At one of its ends the junction is not consistent with the germline gene, which may arise from a read error. CDR3 in amino acids: CASSLGLAGPSYNEQFF. In DNA form, the CDR3 reads TGTGCCAGCAGTTTAGGACTGGCGGGACCTTCCTACAATGAGCAGTTCTTC. The J gene is TRBJ2-1, the V gene TRBV7-6; TRBD2 might be the D (6 bases). The germline gives CDR1 SGHVS, CDR2 FNYEAQ. This CDR3 has 17 amino acids. Full variable domain (remainder filled in from reference TRBV7-6 and TRBJ2-1): GAGVSQSPRYKVTKRGQDVALRCDPISGHVSLYWYRQALGQGPEFLTYFNYEAQQDKSGLPNDRFSAERPEGSISTLTIQRTEQRDSAMYRCASSLGLAGPSYNEQFFGPGTRLTVL.

The chain carries TRBV5-6 and TRBJ1-1; 7 bases are shared with TRBD1. The CDR3 has 15 residues. Germline trimming cut 2 bases from V and 2 bases from J; bases unmatched to any gene: 6. Germline V lookup: CDR1 SGHDT, CDR2 YYEEEE. The CDR3 DNA reads as TGTGCCAGCAGCTTACCGGGACAGTACAACACTGAAGCTTTCTTT. This translates into CASSLPGQYNTEAFF.

This chain joins TRBV30 and TRBJ1-1; the match to TRBD1 covers 9 bases. The CDR3 spans 12 residues. J lost 0 bases, V lost 8 bases, and 1 base had no gene match. CDR1 and CDR2 (germline): GTSNPN, SVGIG (reference sequence). DNA for the CDR3: TGTGCCAGGGACAGGGTGAACACTGAAGCTTTCTTT. This codes for CARDRVNTEAFF.

Here the CDR3 reads CASSLGRRGYGYTF. The CDR3 DNA follows: TGTGCCAGCAGCTTGGGCCGGAGGGGCTATGGCTACACCTTC. This rearrangement joins TRBV5-6 to TRBJ1-2, with D perhaps matching TRBD1 (5 bases). V lost 0 bases, J lost 4 bases, and 10 bases lay in between. The CDR3 sequence is 14 residues long. Germline loops: CDR1 SGHDT, CDR2 YYEEEE.

V and J are TRBV5-1 and TRBJ1-1; TRBD1 might be the D (5 bases). Trimming cost V 0 bases and J 5 bases, with 8 bases left between them. Per germline, CDR1 SGHRS and CDR2 YFSETQ. This CDR3 is 13 amino acids long. CDR3 protein: CASSLGGRTEAFF. The CDR3 nucleotides read TGCGCCAGCAGCTTGGGGGGGAGGACTGAAGCTTTCTTT. Drawing the rest from reference TRBV5-1 and TRBJ1-1, the complete variable domain is KAGVTQTPRYLIKTRGQQVTLSCSPISGHRSVSWYQQTPGQGLQFLFEYFSETQRNKGNFPGRFSGRQFSNSRSEMNVSTLELGDSALYLCASSLGGRTEAFFGQGTRLTVV.

The chain links TRBV30 to TRBJ2-7; 7 positions match TRBD2. The CDR3 totals 14 residues. Germline CDR1 reads GTSNPN; CDR2 reads SVGIG (reference sequence). With V trimmed by 4 bases and J by 0 bases, 6 bases remained unmatched. CDR3 sequence reads: CAWKTGTTSYEQYF. CDR3 bases: TGTGCCTGGAAAACCGGGACTACCTCCTACGAGCAGTACTTC.

The V call is TRBV18, the J call TRBJ1-2; D uncertain. V was trimmed by 1 base and J by 4 bases, leaving 22 bases between them. The CDR3 totals 18 residues. CDR1 and CDR2 from the germline V gene are KGHSH and LQKENI. CDR3 loop: CASSPLVADDKTLYGYTF. The CDR3 DNA is TGTGCCAGCTCACCACTTGTTGCCGACGACAAAACCCTCTATGGCTACACCTTC.

J is TRBJ2-2 and V is TRBV18; TRBD2 aligns across 7 bases. Germline CDR1 reads KGHSH; CDR2 reads LQKENI. J lost 6 bases, V lost 2 bases, and 9 bases had no gene match. CDR3 size: 16 residues. CDR3 in DNA: TGTGCCAGCTCACCAGGTAGCGGGCTCACATCCGGGGAGCTGTTTTTT. Its protein is CASSPGSGLTSGELFF.

V usage is TRBV3-1 (or the pseudogene TRBV3-2) and J usage is TRBJ2-1; the D is unclear. CDR3 length equals 15 residues. V was clipped by 0 bases and J by 1 base, with 7 bases between them. Germline CDR1 and CDR2: LGHDT and YNNKEL (reference sequence). CDR3 region: CASSQEHQSYNEQFF. The DNA of the CDR3 is TGTGCCAGCAGCCAAGAGCACCAGTCCTACAATGAGCAGTTCTTC.

This chain joins TRBV3-1 (or the pseudogene TRBV3-2) and TRBJ1-2, with D possibly being TRBD1 (5 bases). V lost 6 bases, J lost 8 bases, and 16 bases lay in between. The CDR3 has 13 residues. In germline, CDR1 is LGHDT, CDR2 YNNKEL (reference sequence). This CDR3 reads CASRAGGSGGYTF. The CDR3 DNA is TGTGCCAGCAGGGCCGGGGGGAGTGGCGGCTACACCTTC.

This chain uses TRBV27 with TRBJ2-7, with TRBD2 matching 9 bases. The V and J ends lost 4 bases and 7 bases, in that order; junction bases with no gene match: 14. This CDR3 is built from 16 residues. The germline V gene has CDR1 MNHEY and CDR2 SMNVEV (reference sequence). The chain's CDR3 is CASSSGGSGRPWEQYF. DNA for the CDR3: TGTGCCAGCAGTTCAGGAGGAAGCGGGAGGCCATGGGAGCAGTACTTC.

This clone was seen a single time. This chain links TRBV5-6 with TRBJ1-2, with D tentatively TRBD1 (6 bases). This CDR3 has 15 amino acids. V was cut by 7 bases and J by 0 bases, with 16 bases left in between. Germline assignment: CDR1 SGHDT and CDR2 YYEEEE. The CDR3 DNA is TGTGCCAGCCGGGCACTGGACAGTCCTAACTATGGCTACACCTTC. This codes for CASRALDSPNYGYTF.

J is TRBJ2-7 and V is TRBV27; the match to TRBD1 covers 7 bases. Germline assignment: CDR1 MNHEY and CDR2 SMNVEV (reference sequence). This CDR3 is 16 amino acids long. The junction had 12 bases not matched to a gene; V was cut back by 3 bases and J by 4 bases. The CDR3 region is CASSFSLGQVNYEQYF. DNA of the CDR3: TGTGCCAGCAGTTTTTCTCTCGGACAGGTGAATTACGAGCAGTACTTC.